A selection of T cell receptor beta chains follows, all from one sample in a study of post-analysis software for immune sequencing data. MiXCR, run by TCRdb on the PCR reads, gives a single entry per CDR3 protein. The data show hundreds of thousands of distinct CDR3 sequences, under 55% seen once. The sequencing sample was made of blood. These receptors all come from a girl aged 10 to 17 with multiple sclerosis. Both conserved end residues are part of each CDR3. The D gene is left open where the match is weak. The size of a clone is reported for some rows only, either as once, few or many, or as a class for expanded clones.

D gene	clone size	V gene	J gene	CDR3 protein	CDR3 DNA
TRBD2	-	TRBV5-1	TRBJ2-1	CASSRESSGGTYNEQFF	TGCGCCAGCAGCAGGGAGTCTAGCGGGGGCACCTACAATGAGCAGTTCTTC
-	-	TRBV5-6	TRBJ2-7	CAGKLGRIAYEQYF	TGTGCCGGCAAACTGGGCAGGATCGCCTACGAGCAGTACTTC
TRBD2	-	TRBV4-1	TRBJ2-1	CASSQGGSGRVYEQFF	TGCGCCAGCAGCCAAGGGGGTAGCGGGAGGGTATATGAGCAGTTCTTC
TRBD2	many	TRBV29-1	TRBJ2-7	CSAHGLAGGSYEQYF	TGCAGCGCCCACGGCCTAGCGGGAGGGTCCTACGAGCAGTACTTC
-	few	TRBV7-2	TRBJ1-4	CASSDGKGVTNEKLFF	TGTGCCAGCAGCGACGGCAAGGGGGTCACTAATGAAAAACTGTTTTTT
-	few	TRBV19	TRBJ2-5	CASSRVTQETQYF	TGTGCCAGTAGCCGGGTCACTCAAGAGACCCAGTACTTC
TRBD1	-	TRBV2	TRBJ2-7	CASRETGDSYEQYF	TGTGCCAGCAGAGAGACAGGGGACTCCTACGAGCAGTACTTC
TRBD2	few	TRBV7-3	TRBJ2-1	CASSPIAGASTNEQFF	TGTGCCAGCAGCCCGATAGCGGGAGCGTCTACCAATGAGCAGTTCTTC
TRBD2	-	TRBV20-1	TRBJ2-3	CSARTSGSLGTDTQYF	TGCAGTGCTAGGACTAGCGGGAGCTTGGGCACAGATACGCAGTATTTT
-	-	TRBV20-1	TRBJ1-1	CSTFLGQNTEAFF	TGCAGTACTTTCCTGGGGCAGAACACTGAAGCTTTCTTT
TRBD1	-	TRBV29-1	TRBJ2-1	CSGGTGVEYEQFF	TGCAGCGGAGGGACAGGGGTGGAGTATGAGCAGTTCTTC
-	-	TRBV5-1	TRBJ2-2	CASSRMQGNTGELFF	TGCGCCAGCAGCAGAATGCAGGGAAACACCGGGGAGCTGTTTTTT
TRBD2	-	TRBV5-1	TRBJ2-1	CASSPSGGAYNEQFF	TGCGCCAGCAGTCCCTCGGGAGGTGCTTACAATGAGCAGTTCTTC
-	-	TRBV20-1	TRBJ2-6	CSGKIPGANVLTF	TGCAGTGGAAAGATCCCGGGGGCCAACGTCCTGACTTTC
-	-	TRBV28	TRBJ2-7	CASSLDLITYEQYF	TGTGCCAGCAGTTTAGACCTCATAACCTACGAGCAGTACTTC
-	-	TRBV28	TRBJ1-2	CATENGQGTSNYGYTF	TGTGCCACCGAAAATGGGCAGGGAACATCTAACTATGGCTACACCTTC
-	-	TRBV7-8	TRBJ2-5	CASSLESGLARETQYF	TGTGCCAGCAGCTTAGAAAGTGGGCTAGCGCGGGAGACCCAGTACTTC
-	-	TRBV7-2	TRBJ1-1	CASSLLWGMNTEAFF	TGTGCCAGCAGCCTGCTTTGGGGCATGAACACTGAAGCTTTCTTT
TRBD1	few	TRBV12-3/TRBV12-4	TRBJ2-1	CASSSAGTEVRNEQFF	TGTGCCAGCAGTTCAGCAGGGACAGAGGTAAGAAATGAGCAGTTCTTC
TRBD2	-	TRBV20-1	TRBJ2-7	CSAKRDFYEQYF	TGCAGCGCGAAGCGGGATTTCTACGAGCAGTACTTC
TRBD2	-	TRBV27	TRBJ2-2	CASSLSHAGGPGELFF	TGTGCCAGCAGTTTATCTCACGCGGGAGGGCCAGGGGAGCTGTTTTTT
TRBD1	-	TRBV2	TRBJ1-2	CASRGTGNYGYTF	TGTGCCAGCAGGGGGACAGGGAACTATGGCTACACCTTC